This TCR beta chain was sequenced in a study of T cell responses to AZD1222 COVID-19 vaccine. Germline loops: CDR1 LGHDT, CDR2 YNNKEL (reference sequence). V was shortened by 5 bases and J by 7 bases, with 8 bases between the two germline ends. The CDR3 totals 11 residues. Method: immunoSEQ multiplex PCR; TCRdb's copy keeps in-frame clones and lacks some. Of some 30,000 clones listed, under 90% were seen once; the top ten hold approximately 11%. The rearrangement joins TRBV3-1 (or the pseudogene TRBV3-2) to TRBJ1-1, with D maybe TRBD1 (5 bases). This sequence was found in an adult who received the AZD1222 COVID-19 vaccine. Sequencing used peripheral blood, obtained 28 days after the second AZD1222 dose. Here the CDR3 DNA reads TGTGCCAGCAGCTACAGGTTTGAAGCTTTCTTT. Protein product: CASSYRFEAFF.